Given below is one TCR beta chain in context. This sample was included in a study of blood T cell repertoires in COVID-19. Across the study: Some COVID-19 samples were acute and others convalescent; all came from the United States, Italy and Spain.

Trimming shortened V by 5 bases and J by 4 bases, and 20 bases separated the two germline ends. CDR1 SGHAT and CDR2 FQNNGV come from the germline V gene. This CDR3 spans 16 amino acids. In the source study's methods: Reference gene primer amplification gave estimated nucleated cell counts. TCRdb keeps only in-frame clones here, not all; method: immunoSEQ multiplex PCR. V, J and clone size were drawn from that table, and D and trimming were deduced from the DNA. The sample yields some 110,000 clones, about nine tenths seen once. The chain couples TRBV11-2 to TRBJ1-1; a weak D match, TRBD1 (5 bases). The clonotype comes from a man in his forties with acute or convalescent COVID-19. Sequences were obtained from peripheral blood. The CDR3 here is CASSPGLRRGITEAFF. The CDR3 DNA sequence: TGTGCCAGCAGCCCGGGACTCAGAAGGGGCATCACTGAAGCTTTCTTT.